The clone carrying this T cell receptor (beta chain) was picked up a small number of times. Its specificity is unknown. This CDR3 has 19 amino acids. V shed 4 bases, J shed 0 bases, and the junction held 10 bases outside the gene matches. Germline loops: CDR1 SGDLS, CDR2 YYNGEE. MiXCR, run by TCRdb on the RT-PCR reads, gives a single entry per CDR3 protein. The profile shows about 650,000 distinct CDR3 sequences, 15% to 17% of them singletons. The data were obtained in a study of response to subunit inactivated influenza vaccine. General observations from the study: The authors proposed limited new T cell recruitment per seasonal influenza vaccination.

The TCR originated in a man aged 45-65 years who received an inactivated influenza vaccine. The rearrangement joins TRBV9 to TRBJ2-1, with 13 bases lining up with TRBD2. This material consisted of PBMCs from blood, taken roughly 13 days after vaccination. The CDR3, as DNA: TGTGCCAGCAGCTACTCCGGGACTAGCGGGATTAGCTCCTACAATGAGCAGTTCTTC. Translation: CASSYSGTSGISSYNEQFF. Complete variable domain (other parts from reference TRBV9 and TRBJ2-1): DSGVTQTPKHLITATGQRVTLRCSPRSGDLSVYWYQQSLDQGLQFLIQYYNGEERAKGNILERFSAQQFPDLHSELNLSSLELGDSALYFCASSYSGTSGISSYNEQFFGPGTRLTVL.